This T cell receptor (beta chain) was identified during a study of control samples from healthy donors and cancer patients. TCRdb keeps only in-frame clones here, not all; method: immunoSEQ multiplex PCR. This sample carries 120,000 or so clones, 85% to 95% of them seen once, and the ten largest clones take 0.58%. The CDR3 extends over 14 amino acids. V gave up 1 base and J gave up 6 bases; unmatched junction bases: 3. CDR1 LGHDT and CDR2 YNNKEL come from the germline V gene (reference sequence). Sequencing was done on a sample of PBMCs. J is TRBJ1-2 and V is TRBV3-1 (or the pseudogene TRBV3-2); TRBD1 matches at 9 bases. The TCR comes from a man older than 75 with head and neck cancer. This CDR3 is CASSQVYRGHGYTF. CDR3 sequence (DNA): TGTGCCAGCAGCCAAGTTTACAGGGGGCATGGCTACACCTTC.